This is a list of T cell receptor beta chains from one sample in a study of control samples from healthy donors and cancer patients. Profiled with immunoSEQ multiplex PCR; TCRdb holds only in-frame clones, not every one. This table holds approximately 100,000 clones, about 84% found once. Specimen: blood. Source of these receptors: a woman in her 40s in good health. The CDR3 runs from the conserved cysteine through the conserved F or W. A D gene is named only where the DNA matches it firmly. For some rows the clone size is stated as once, few or many, or as a class when expanded; others skip it.

d_gene,abundance,j_gene,v_gene,CDR3nt,CDR3aa
TRBD2,few,TRBJ2-7,TRBV7-9,TGTGCCAGCAGCTTACCGTGGACTAGCGGGGGGCGAGCCTACGAGCAGTACTTC,CASSLPWTSGGRAYEQYF
TRBD2,-,TRBJ2-1,TRBV3-1/TRBV3-2,TGTGCCAGCAGCCAAGAATGGCCCGGGGGGATTCGAAGTGGGAATGAGCAGTTCTTC,CASSQEWPGGIRSGNEQFF
-,-,TRBJ2-6,TRBV5-1,TGCGCCAGCAGATGGGGTGGGGCCAACGTCCTGACTTTC,CASRWGGANVLTF
-,-,TRBJ2-1,TRBV11-3,TGTGCCAGCAGCTTTAGCGGAAACTACAATGAGCAGTTCTTC,CASSFSGNYNEQFF
-,-,TRBJ1-6,TRBV30,TGTGCCTGGAGCGGCTATATGCAGGGAGGCTCACCCCTCCACTTT,CAWSGYMQGGSPLHF
TRBD1,-,TRBJ1-1,TRBV10-3,TGTGCCATCAGTGAGCTCGACAGGGGGGCTACCATGAACACTGAAGCTTTCTTT,CAISELDRGATMNTEAFF
-,-,TRBJ1-1,TRBV2,TGTGCCAGCAGTGAATCCTCGTCCACGAACACTGAAGCTTTCTTT,CASSESSSTNTEAFF
TRBD1,-,TRBJ1-4,TRBV12-3/TRBV12-4,TGTGCCAGCAGTCCCCGGACAGGTGGCAAACTGTTTTTT,CASSPRTGGKLFF
-,-,TRBJ1-1,TRBV6-5,TGTGCCAGCAGTCGAACATTCAGGGGTGAAGCTTTCTTT,CASSRTFRGEAFF
-,-,TRBJ1-1,TRBV29-1,TGCAGCGTTGAAGACAGGCGAGCTTTCTTT,CSVEDRRAFF
TRBD1,few,TRBJ1-1,TRBV7-3,TGTGCCAGCAGCTTAACGGCGACAGGGGCTTTTAACACTGAAGCTTTCTTT,CASSLTATGAFNTEAFF
TRBD2,-,TRBJ2-1,TRBV27,TGTGCCAGCAGTTCGGACGGGGGGGCATACAATGAGCAGTTCTTC,CASSSDGGAYNEQFF
TRBD2,-,TRBJ2-1,TRBV7-2,TGTGCCAGCAGCTTAAAGGGGACTAGCGGGGGCAATGAGCAGTTCTTC,CASSLKGTSGGNEQFF
TRBD2,-,TRBJ2-7,TRBV7-2,TGTGCCAGCAGCTTAGTTACTAGCGGGGGTAGCGACGAGCAGTACTTC,CASSLVTSGGSDEQYF
TRBD1,few,TRBJ2-3,TRBV11-3,TGTGCCAGCAGCACAAGCGACAGGGGGCAGGGAGATACGCAGTATTTT,CASSTSDRGQGDTQYF
-,-,TRBJ1-1,TRBV12-5,TGTGCTAGTGGTTTGGACTACAGGTTGGTAGGGGCTTTCTTT,CASGLDYRLVGAFF
-,-,TRBJ2-3,TRBV30,TGTGCCTGGAGTTATAGGGTGTCAGATACGCAGTATTTT,CAWSYRVSDTQYF